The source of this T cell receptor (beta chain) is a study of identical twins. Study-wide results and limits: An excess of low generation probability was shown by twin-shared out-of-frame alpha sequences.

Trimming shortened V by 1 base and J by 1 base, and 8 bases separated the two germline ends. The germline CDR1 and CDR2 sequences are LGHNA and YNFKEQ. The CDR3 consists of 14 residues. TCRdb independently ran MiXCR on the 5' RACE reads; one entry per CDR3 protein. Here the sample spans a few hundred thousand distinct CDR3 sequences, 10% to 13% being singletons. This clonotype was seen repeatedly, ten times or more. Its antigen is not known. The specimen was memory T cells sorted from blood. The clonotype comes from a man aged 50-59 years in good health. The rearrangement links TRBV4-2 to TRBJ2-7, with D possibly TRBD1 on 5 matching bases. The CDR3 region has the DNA TGTGCCAGCAGCCAAGGGGGCAGGTCCTACGAGCAGTACTTC. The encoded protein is CASSQGGRSYEQYF.